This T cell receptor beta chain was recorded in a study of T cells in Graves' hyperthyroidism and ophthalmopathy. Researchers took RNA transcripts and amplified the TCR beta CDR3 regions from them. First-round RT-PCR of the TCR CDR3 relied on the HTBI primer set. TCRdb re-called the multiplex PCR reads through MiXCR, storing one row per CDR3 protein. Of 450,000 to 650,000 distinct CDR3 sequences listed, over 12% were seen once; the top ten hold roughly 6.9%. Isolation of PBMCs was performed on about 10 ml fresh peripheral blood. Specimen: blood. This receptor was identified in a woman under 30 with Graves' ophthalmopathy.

The CDR3 reads CASSQDIGLVHEQYF. The DNA for the CDR3 is TGTGCCAGCAGCCAAGATATCGGATTGGTCCACGAGCAGTACTTC. The rearrangement uses TRBV14 and TRBJ2-7; unclear D gene. CDR3 length: 15 residues. The germline V and J ends were trimmed by 0 bases and 5 bases, with 14 bases remaining between them. From germline, CDR1 is SGHDN and CDR2 FVKESK.